The 15 T cell receptor beta chains listed next were all sequenced from one sample in a study of blood T cell repertoires in COVID-19. Clones were sequenced by immunoSEQ multiplex PCR, and TCRdb holds only the in-frame ones, with some missing. In the table there are under 200,000 clones, roughly nine tenths of which are singletons. Sequencing input: peripheral blood. These receptors came from a woman aged 55-69 years with COVID-19, enrolled during active disease.

The chain is built from TRBV7-2 and TRBJ2-7, with 8 bases matching TRBD1. CDR1 and CDR2 (germline): SGHTA, FQGNSA. The CDR3 loop spans 17 amino acids. Trimming at V came to 5 bases and at J to 4 bases, leaving 16 bases not matched to a gene. In DNA, the CDR3 is TGTGCCAGCAGCATCTCAGCGGCAGGGGGCTCCCCGTACGAGCAGTACTTC. Its translation is CASSISAAGGSPYEQYF.

The rearrangement links TRBV28 to TRBJ1-4; D may be TRBD1 (6 bases). Germline V lookup: CDR1 MDHEN, CDR2 SYDVKM. The CDR3 is made up of 16 amino acids. Trimming removed 2 bases from V and 8 bases from J, with 18 bases in between. CDR3 region: CASSLGAGDLGEKLFF. The CDR3 coding sequence is TGTGCCAGCAGTTTAGGGGCAGGGGATTTAGGGGAAAAACTGTTTTTT.

The rearrangement joins TRBV6-4 to TRBJ2-3, with TRBD1 matching 7 bases. This CDR3 contains 14 residues. The germline gives CDR1 MRHNA, CDR2 SNTAGT. J was trimmed by 3 bases and V by 6 bases; bases with no gene match: 6. CDR3 sequence reads: CASSQTGTTDTQYF. DNA for the CDR3: TGTGCCAGCAGCCAGACAGGGACGACAGATACGCAGTATTTT.

The V gene is TRBV19, the J gene TRBJ1-5; tentative D call: TRBD1 (6 bases). The germline V gene has CDR1 LNHDA and CDR2 SQIVND (reference sequence). The CDR3 runs 15 residues. Between the trimmed V and J ends, which lost 4 bases and 2 bases, there was a span of 12 bases. The CDR3 protein is CASSKGGAGNQPQHF. The CDR3 DNA reads TGTGCCAGTAGTAAAGGGGGGGCGGGCAATCAGCCCCAGCATTTT.

The chain carries TRBV7-2 and TRBJ1-2, with 9 bases that match TRBD1. J was trimmed by 8 bases and V by 5 bases; bases with no gene match: 6. Germline V lookup: CDR1 SGHTA, CDR2 FQGNSA. This CDR3 region has 13 residues. The CDR3 nucleotides are TGTGCCAGCAGCCCGAGGACAGGGGACGGCTACACCTTC. Translated, it gives CASSPRTGDGYTF.

The chain links TRBV19 to TRBJ2-7, with D possibly matching TRBD2 (5 bases). V shed 6 bases and J shed 1 base, with 7 bases lying between them. The CDR3 covers 12 residues. Germline V gene lookup returns CDR1 LNHDA and CDR2 SQIVND (reference sequence). CDR3: CASRTGSYEQYF. The DNA for the CDR3 is TGTGCCAGTAGAACGGGATCCTACGAGCAGTACTTC.

The genes are TRBV11-3 and TRBJ2-5, with D maybe TRBD2 (6 bases). Germline-derived CDR1 and CDR2 are SGHNT and YENEEA. V lost 1 base and J lost 3, with 12 bases in between. The CDR3 is made up of 15 amino acids. CDR3 DNA: TGTGCCAGCAGCTTAGCGCTAGCGAATGAAGAGACCCAGTACTTC. Translation gives CASSLALANEETQYF.

The chain links TRBV11-2 to TRBJ2-2; perhaps TRBD1 as D (6 bases). Trimming took 5 bases from V and 1 from J, leaving 11 bases between them. Germline CDR1 SGHAT, CDR2 FQNNGV. This CDR3 has 15 residues. The chain's CDR3 is CASSQRGQNTGELFF. DNA of the CDR3: TGTGCCAGCAGCCAAAGGGGACAGAACACCGGGGAGCTGTTTTTT.

This clone was recorded a few times. The chain recombines TRBV28 with TRBJ2-7, with 9 bases that match TRBD2. This CDR3 comprises 18 residues. With 1 base clipped from V and 2 bases from J, the junction kept 12 bases outside the gene matches. The germline gives CDR1 MDHEN, CDR2 SYDVKM. CDR3: CASSLLVTGLASPYEQYF. CDR3 nucleotide sequence: TGTGCCAGCAGTTTATTGGTTACGGGACTAGCATCTCCCTACGAGCAGTACTTC.

The chain is built from TRBV2 and TRBJ2-1; 9 nucleotides agree with TRBD1. The V and J ends lost 4 bases and 8 bases, in that order; junction bases with no gene match: 12. Germline V CDR1 and CDR2: SNHLY, FYNNEI. The CDR3 consists of 16 residues. The CDR3 nucleotides read TGTGCCAGCAGTGCCCCACAGGGGGCGATGGGGGATGAGCAGTTCTTC. Its translation is CASSAPQGAMGDEQFF.

The chain employs TRBV18 and TRBJ1-5, with 7 bases aligning to TRBD1. With 6 bases clipped from V and 5 bases from J, the junction kept 10 bases outside the gene matches. Per the germline V gene, CDR1 is KGHSH and CDR2 is LQKENI. The CDR3 spans 15 residues. The CDR3 DNA is TGTGCCAGCTCCATTTTCCACAGGGGCGATCAGCCCCAGCATTTT. This encodes CASSIFHRGDQPQHF.

Only a few counts were recorded for this clone. This rearrangement joins TRBV6-2 or TRBV6-3 to TRBJ1-2; TRBD1 is a possible D gene (6 bases). In germline, CDR1 is MNHEY, CDR2 SVGEGT. The V end lost 5 bases, the J end lost 4 bases, and 14 bases lay between the germline ends. The CDR3 loop spans 14 amino acids. CDR3 nucleotides: TGTGCCAGCAGTGTACAGGGTACCGGCTATGGCTACACCTTC. Protein sequence: CASSVQGTGYGYTF.

The genes are TRBV6-6 and TRBJ2-7, with 13 nucleotides matching TRBD2. The CDR3 covers 14 residues. The germline gives CDR1 MNHNY, CDR2 SVGAGI (reference sequence). V dropped 4 bases and J dropped 7; count of bases not matched to a gene: 4. The CDR3 region has the DNA TGTGCCAGCAGTTCAGGGACTAGCGGGATGGAGCAGTACTTC. Amino acid sequence: CASSSGTSGMEQYF.

This clone was observed a single time. The chain joins TRBV5-4 to TRBJ2-5; 9 bases agree with TRBD1. Germline V gene data show CDR1 as SGHNT and CDR2 as YYREEE (reference sequence). With 3 bases clipped from V and 6 bases from J, the junction kept 6 bases outside the gene matches. The CDR3 spans 14 residues. The CDR3 nucleotides are TGTGCCAGCAGCTCTTCGGACAGGGGACAGACCCAGTACTTC. Amino acid sequence: CASSSSDRGQTQYF.

This chain joins TRBV27 and TRBJ2-7; TRBD1 matches at 11 bases. Germline-derived CDR1 and CDR2 are MNHEY and SMNVEV (reference sequence). V dropped 6 bases and J dropped 4; count of bases not matched to a gene: 5. The CDR3 runs to 14 residues. In DNA, the CDR3 is TGTGCCAGCAGACGCGGACAGGGGGCTTACGAGCAGTACTTC. Translation: CASRRGQGAYEQYF.